These 19 T cell receptor beta chains were sequenced from one sample in a study of cytomegalovirus exposure and HLA in healthy donors. The PCR made use of 60 Vbeta and 13 Jbeta primers. Sequencing used immunoSEQ multiplex PCR; TCRdb keeps in-frame clones, though not all of them. The sample includes around 150,000 clones, about 60% of them seen just once. Sequenced sample: PBMCs. The source is a woman aged 60-70 years in good health and CMV-seropositive.

This sequence joins TRBV4-3 and TRBJ1-1; 11 nucleotides align to TRBD1. The germline V gene encodes CDR1 LGHNA and CDR2 YSLEER. The CDR3 is 15 amino acids. V lost 4 bases to trimming and J lost 6 bases; unmatched junction nucleotides: 7. This CDR3 reads CASSPGQGVRSEAFF. The CDR3 nucleotides are TGCGCCAGCAGCCCGGGACAGGGGGTGAGATCTGAAGCTTTCTTT.

The genes are TRBV7-9 and TRBJ2-1, with D uncertain. The CDR3 has 15 residues. V lost 4 bases and J lost 8, with 18 bases in between. Germline values: CDR1 SEHNR, CDR2 FQNEAQ (reference sequence). The CDR3 bases are TGTGCCAGCAGCTCCGCCCCCCGGGTATTGGATGAGCAGTTCTTC. It is translated as CASSSAPRVLDEQFF.

This chain uses TRBV18 with TRBJ1-3; D not certain. The V end lost 1 base, the J end lost 3 bases, and 7 bases lay between the germline ends. The CDR3 sequence is 14 residues long. Looked up from germline, CDR1 is KGHSH and CDR2 is LQKENI. DNA for the CDR3: TGTGCCAGCTCACCACAGAGGGTTGGAAACACCATATATTTT. It yields the protein CASSPQRVGNTIYF.

Comment on this clone: One end of the junction varies from germline; a read error may be responsible. The V and J genes are TRBV4-1 and TRBJ1-5, with TRBD1 identical over 7 bases. Germline V gene lookup returns CDR1 MGHRA and CDR2 YSYEKL. CDR3 size: 16 residues. The CDR3 loop reads CTSSQGTEEGNQPQHF. In DNA form, the CDR3 reads TGCACCAGCAGCCAAGGGACAGAAGAAGGCAATCAGCCCCAGCATTTT.

This clone came up a few times. The J gene is TRBJ2-3, the V gene TRBV28; 11 bases are shared with TRBD2. The CDR3 is 18 amino acids. CDR1 MDHEN and CDR2 SYDVKM come from the germline V gene. Unmatched junction bases numbered 8, after V lost 3 bases and J lost 0 bases. The CDR3 DNA is TGTGCCAGCAGTTTTGAACTAGCGGGAGTCCCTAGCACAGATACGCAGTATTTT. Its protein is CASSFELAGVPSTDTQYF.

The table lists this clone with a count of one. The DNA of the CDR3 is TGTGCCAGCAGTGAAACGGCGGGGCCTCAGCCCCAGCATTTT. Amino acid sequence: CASSETAGPQPQHF. This chain uses TRBV6-1 with TRBJ1-5; tentative D call: TRBD1 (5 bases). V was clipped by 2 bases and J by 6 bases, with 11 bases between them. Germline V gene sequence: CDR1 MNHNS, CDR2 SASEGT. This CDR3 spans 14 amino acids.

This clone was counted a few times. This sequence joins TRBV6-5 and TRBJ2-5; TRBD2 might be the D (6 bases). Trimming cost V 2 bases and J 11 bases, with 18 bases left between them. CDR3 length: 14 residues. Germline loops: CDR1 MNHEY, CDR2 SVGAGI. CDR3 sequence: CASSYSLAGSEQYF. In DNA form, the CDR3 reads TGTGCCAGCAGTTACAGTCTTGCGGGGAGTGAGCAGTACTTC.

This clone has more than one count but fewer than ten. V gene TRBV7-3 combines with J gene TRBJ2-2; D perhaps matches TRBD1 (6 bases). V was clipped by 3 bases and J by 1 base, with 9 bases between them. CDR3 length: 15 amino acids. Looked up from germline, CDR1 is SGHTA and CDR2 is FQGTGA. The CDR3 nucleotides read TGTGCCAGCAGCTTTGGACAGATGAACACCGGGGAGCTGTTTTTT. Protein sequence: CASSFGQMNTGELFF.

This clone was seen only a few times. The chain has TRBV5-4 and TRBJ1-2; unclear D gene. CDR1 and CDR2 (germline): SGHNT, YYREEE (reference sequence). The CDR3 is made up of 16 amino acids. V lost 4 bases and J 0 bases, leaving 16 bases between the germline ends. The CDR3 bases are TGTGCCAGCAGCCCCCGAGGGAGCCTTACTAACTATGGCTACACCTTC. Translating gives CASSPRGSLTNYGYTF.

Remarks on this clone: The junction shows a germline mismatch at one end, possibly a read error. The CDR3 reads CSSSLGGLELFF. The CDR3 region has the DNA TGTTCCAGCAGCTTAGGAGGGTTGGAGCTGTTTTTT. This rearrangement joins TRBV7-9 to TRBJ2-2; D perhaps matches TRBD2 (6 bases). This CDR3 has 12 residues. Germline assignment: CDR1 SEHNR and CDR2 FQNEAQ (reference sequence).

This chain links TRBV7-2 with TRBJ2-5, with TRBD2 matching over 9 bases. Per the germline V gene, CDR1 is SGHTA and CDR2 is FQGNSA. This CDR3 contains 16 residues. The ends lost 3 bases at V and 5 bases at J; junction bases unmatched: 10. The CDR3 DNA reads as TGTGCCAGCAGCTTCTTTGCGGGAGGGCCGGGTGAGACCCAGTACTTC. Residues: CASSFFAGGPGETQYF.

This chain connects TRBV11-2 to TRBJ2-3; 9 nucleotides match TRBD2. Losses at the gene ends were 3 bases for V and 1 base for J; bases not matched to a gene: 11. This CDR3 has 18 residues. Germline CDR1 and CDR2: SGHAT and FQNNGV. CDR3 sequence: CASSFPASGKGGTDTQYF. CDR3 in DNA: TGTGCCAGCAGCTTTCCGGCTAGCGGGAAGGGCGGCACAGATACGCAGTATTTT.

The rearrangement links TRBV5-6 to TRBJ2-1, with 7 bases identical to TRBD1. The CDR3 loop spans 14 amino acids. CDR1 and CDR2 from the germline V gene are SGHDT and YYEEEE. The V segment lost 5 bases and the J segment 9 bases; nucleotides outside the gene matches: 11. The CDR3 loop is CASRKDRRAGEQFF. DNA for the CDR3: TGTGCCAGCAGAAAGGACAGGCGAGCCGGTGAGCAGTTCTTC.

The chain combines TRBV7-9 with TRBJ2-1; 10 bases line up with TRBD1. This CDR3 region has 16 residues. The junction had 8 bases not matched to a gene; V was cut back by 4 bases and J by 5 bases. CDR1 and CDR2 from the germline V gene are SEHNR and FQNEAQ (reference sequence). This chain's CDR3 is CASSWNRDRGHNEQFF. CDR3 in DNA: TGTGCCAGCAGCTGGAACCGGGACAGGGGACACAATGAGCAGTTCTTC.

The CDR3 DNA sequence: TGTGCCAGCTCACCAGGGACTCAAAGCTCCTACGAGCAGTACTTC. Protein product: CASSPGTQSSYEQYF. The chain is built from TRBV18 and TRBJ2-7, with D perhaps matching TRBD2 (6 bases). The germline gives CDR1 KGHSH, CDR2 LQKENI. Deletions cut 2 bases from V and 0 bases from J, with 11 bases between. The CDR3 is made up of 15 amino acids.

This chain uses TRBV6-5 with TRBJ2-1; D call uncertain. The V gene lost 3 bases and the J gene lost 2 bases, with 11 bases spanning the gap. CDR1 MNHEY and CDR2 SVGAGI come from the germline V gene. The CDR3 runs to 15 residues. DNA of the CDR3: TGTGCCAGCAGTTATACTCCGGGTACCTACAATGAGCAGTTCTTC. Translating gives CASSYTPGTYNEQFF.

The chain links TRBV7-9 to TRBJ1-2, with 8 bases identical to TRBD1. The CDR3 is 16 amino acids. Trimming took 4 bases from V and 4 from J; bases not matched to a gene: 11. The V gene's germline CDR1 is SEHNR and CDR2 FQNEAQ (reference sequence). The CDR3 nucleotides read TGTGCCAGCAGCTCTCCTCGACAGGGGACGGCCTATGGCTACACCTTC. Translated, it gives CASSSPRQGTAYGYTF. Drawing the rest from reference TRBV7-9 and TRBJ1-2, the complete variable domain is DTGVSQNPRHKITKRGQNVTFRCDPISEHNRLYWYRQTLGQGPEFLTYFQNEAQLEKSRLLSDRFSAERPKGSFSTLEIQRTEQGDSAMYLCASSSPRQGTAYGYTFGSGTRLTVV.

The rearrangement joins TRBV4-1 to TRBJ1-1, with 8 nucleotides matching TRBD1. Germline values: CDR1 MGHRA, CDR2 YSYEKL. The V segment lost 3 bases and the J segment 2 bases; nucleotides outside the gene matches: 5. The CDR3 totals 15 residues. The CDR3 coding sequence is TGCGCCAGCAGCCAGATGGGGACAGGCAACACTGAAGCTTTCTTT. This translates into CASSQMGTGNTEAFF.

V gene TRBV7-2 combines with J gene TRBJ2-1; D possibly corresponds to TRBD2 (6 bases). Trimming cost V 3 bases and J 5 bases, with 14 bases left between them. Germline V CDR1 and CDR2: SGHTA, FQGNSA. This CDR3 is 15 amino acids long. The CDR3 sequence: CASSLYRDSHNEQFF. The CDR3, as DNA: TGTGCCAGCAGCTTGTACCGGGACTCACACAATGAGCAGTTCTTC.